This paragraph reports one T cell receptor beta chain. A Seattle source enrolled patients during active infection and followed them longitudinally. Germline V gene data show CDR1 as ENHRY and CDR2 as SYGVKD. The CDR3 spans 14 residues. V lost 5 bases, J lost 1 base, and 9 bases lay in between. This specimen comes from a study of blood T cell repertoires in COVID-19. Study-level information: Nucleic acid was either cDNA or gDNA, and it came from T cells, B-cell-depleted T cells, or PBMCs.

In the authors' workflow: Using reference gene primer amplification, nucleated cell counts were estimated. Repertoires were generated with immunoSEQ multiplex PCR, while TCRdb's copy carries only in-frame clones and drops some. V and J calls and clone size are copied from that table; D and trimming were computed from the DNA. The profile shows 300,000 or so clones, about 89% of them singletons. This clonotype was sampled from a woman between 25 and 40 years old with COVID-19, enrolled during active disease. The sample taken for sequencing was peripheral blood. This chain uses TRBV10-3 with TRBJ2-1; maybe TRBD2 (5 bases). The CDR3 here is CAISPAGSYNEQFF. The DNA of the CDR3 is TGTGCCATCAGTCCCGCGGGTTCCTACAATGAGCAGTTCTTC.